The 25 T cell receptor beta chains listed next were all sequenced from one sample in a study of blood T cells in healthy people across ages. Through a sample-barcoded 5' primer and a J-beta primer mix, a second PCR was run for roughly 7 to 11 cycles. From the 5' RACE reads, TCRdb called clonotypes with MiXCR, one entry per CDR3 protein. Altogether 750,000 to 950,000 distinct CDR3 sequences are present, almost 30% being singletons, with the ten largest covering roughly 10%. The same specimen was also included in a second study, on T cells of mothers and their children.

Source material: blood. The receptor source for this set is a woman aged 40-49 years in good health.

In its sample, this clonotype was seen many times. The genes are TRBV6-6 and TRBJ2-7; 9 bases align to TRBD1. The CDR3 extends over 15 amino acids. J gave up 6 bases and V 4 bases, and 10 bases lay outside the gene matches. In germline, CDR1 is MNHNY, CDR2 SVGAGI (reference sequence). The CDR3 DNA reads TGTGCCAGCAGTTCGCCGGGACAGGGTATTGGCGAGCAGTACTTC. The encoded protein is CASSSPGQGIGEQYF.

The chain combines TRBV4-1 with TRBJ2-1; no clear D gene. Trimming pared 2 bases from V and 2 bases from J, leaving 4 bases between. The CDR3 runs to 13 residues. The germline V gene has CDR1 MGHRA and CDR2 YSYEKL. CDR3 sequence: CASSQNTYNEQFF. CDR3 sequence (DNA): TGCGCCAGCAGCCAAAACACCTACAATGAGCAGTTCTTC.

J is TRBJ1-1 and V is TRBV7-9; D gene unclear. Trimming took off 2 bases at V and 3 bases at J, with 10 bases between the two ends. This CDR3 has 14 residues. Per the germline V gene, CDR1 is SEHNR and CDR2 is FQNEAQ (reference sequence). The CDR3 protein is CASSLTFSHTEAFF. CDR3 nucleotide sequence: TGTGCCAGCAGCTTAACTTTCTCGCACACTGAAGCTTTCTTT.

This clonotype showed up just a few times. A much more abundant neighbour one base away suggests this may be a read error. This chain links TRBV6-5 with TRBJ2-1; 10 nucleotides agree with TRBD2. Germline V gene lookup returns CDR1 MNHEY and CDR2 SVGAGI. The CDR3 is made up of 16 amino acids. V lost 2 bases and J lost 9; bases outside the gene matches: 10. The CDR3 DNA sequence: TGTGCCAGCAGTTACCGCGGGAGCGGGGGGGCTCGTGAGCAGTTCTTC. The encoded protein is CASSYRGSGGAREQFF.

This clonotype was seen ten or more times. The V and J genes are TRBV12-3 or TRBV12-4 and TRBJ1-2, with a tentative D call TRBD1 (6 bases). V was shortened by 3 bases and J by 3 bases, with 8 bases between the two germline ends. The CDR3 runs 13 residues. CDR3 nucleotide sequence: TGTGCCAGCAGTTTGGGGGCGCACTATGGCTACACCTTC. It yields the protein CASSLGAHYGYTF.

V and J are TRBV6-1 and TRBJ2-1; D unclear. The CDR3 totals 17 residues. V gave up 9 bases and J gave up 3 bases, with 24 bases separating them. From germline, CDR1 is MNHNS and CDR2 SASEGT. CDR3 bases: TGTGCCAGAAGTACCAACTTTGGCAGCGCGGACTACAATGAGCAGTTCTTC. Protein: CARSTNFGSADYNEQFF.

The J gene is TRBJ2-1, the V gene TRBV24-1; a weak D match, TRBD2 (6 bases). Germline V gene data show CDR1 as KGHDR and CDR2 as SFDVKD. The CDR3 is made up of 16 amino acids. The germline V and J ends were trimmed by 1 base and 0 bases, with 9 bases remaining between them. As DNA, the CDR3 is TGTGCCACCAGTGATTTTGACGGGAGCTCCTACAATGAGCAGTTCTTC. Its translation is CATSDFDGSSYNEQFF.

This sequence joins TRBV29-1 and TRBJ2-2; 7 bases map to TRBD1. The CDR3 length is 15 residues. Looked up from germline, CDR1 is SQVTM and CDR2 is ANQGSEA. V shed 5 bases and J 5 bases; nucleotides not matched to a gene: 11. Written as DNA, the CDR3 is TGCAGCGTTCCAGATTACAGGGGCGATACCGGGGAGCTGTTTTTT. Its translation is CSVPDYRGDTGELFF.

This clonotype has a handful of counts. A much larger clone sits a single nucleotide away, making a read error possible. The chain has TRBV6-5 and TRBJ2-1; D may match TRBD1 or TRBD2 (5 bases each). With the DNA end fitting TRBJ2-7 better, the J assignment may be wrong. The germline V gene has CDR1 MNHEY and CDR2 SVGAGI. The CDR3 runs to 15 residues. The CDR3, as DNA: TGTGCCAGCAGTTACACGGGGCCCACCTACAATGAGCAGTACTTC. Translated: CASSYTGPTYNEQYF.

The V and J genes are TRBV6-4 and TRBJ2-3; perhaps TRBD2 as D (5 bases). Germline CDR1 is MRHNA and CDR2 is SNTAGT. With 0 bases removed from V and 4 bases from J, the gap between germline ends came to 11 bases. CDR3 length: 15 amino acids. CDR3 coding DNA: TGTGCCAGCAGTGACTCGTTGGGGAGTCCAGATACGCAGTATTTT. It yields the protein CASSDSLGSPDTQYF.

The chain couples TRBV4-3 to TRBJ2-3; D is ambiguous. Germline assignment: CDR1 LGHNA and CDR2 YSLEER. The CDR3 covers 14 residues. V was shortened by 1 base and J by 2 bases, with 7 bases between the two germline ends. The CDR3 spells CASSQGVHTDTQYF. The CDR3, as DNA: TGCGCCAGCAGCCAAGGGGTCCACACAGATACGCAGTATTTT.

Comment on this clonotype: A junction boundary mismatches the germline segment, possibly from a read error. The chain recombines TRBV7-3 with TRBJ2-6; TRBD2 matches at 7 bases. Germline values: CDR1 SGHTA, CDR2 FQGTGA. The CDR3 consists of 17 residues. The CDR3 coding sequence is TGTGCCAGCGGCCCGGGGCGGGGGTCCTCTGGGGCCAACGTCCGGACTTTC. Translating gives CASGPGRGSSGANVRTF.

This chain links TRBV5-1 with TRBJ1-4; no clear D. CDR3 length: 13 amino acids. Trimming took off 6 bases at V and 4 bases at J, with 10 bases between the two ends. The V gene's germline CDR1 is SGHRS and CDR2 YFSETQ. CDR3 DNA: TGCGCCAGCAAAGGCGGCCATAATGAAAAACTGTTTTTT. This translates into CASKGGHNEKLFF. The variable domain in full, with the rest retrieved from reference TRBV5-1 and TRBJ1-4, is KAGVTQTPRYLIKTRGQQVTLSCSPISGHRSVSWYQQTPGQGLQFLFEYFSETQRNKGNFPGRFSGRQFSNSRSEMNVSTLELGDSALYLCASKGGHNEKLFFGSGTQLSVL.

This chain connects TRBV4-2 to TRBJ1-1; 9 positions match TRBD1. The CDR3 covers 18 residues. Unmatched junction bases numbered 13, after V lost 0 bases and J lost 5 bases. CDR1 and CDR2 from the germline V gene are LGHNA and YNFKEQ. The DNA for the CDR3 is TGTGCCAGCAGCCAAGAAGCCCTCCCCGGGACAGGGCGGACTGAAGCTTTCTTT. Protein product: CASSQEALPGTGRTEAFF.

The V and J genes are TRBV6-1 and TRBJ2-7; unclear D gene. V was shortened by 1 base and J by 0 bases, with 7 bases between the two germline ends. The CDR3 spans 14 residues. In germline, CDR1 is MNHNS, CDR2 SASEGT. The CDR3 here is CASSEGPSSYEQYF. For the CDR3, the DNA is TGTGCCAGCAGTGAAGGTCCGAGCTCCTACGAGCAGTACTTC.

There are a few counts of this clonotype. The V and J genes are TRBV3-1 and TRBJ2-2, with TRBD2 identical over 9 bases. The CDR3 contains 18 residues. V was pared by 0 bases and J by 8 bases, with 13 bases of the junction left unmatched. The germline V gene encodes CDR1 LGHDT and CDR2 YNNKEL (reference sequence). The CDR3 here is CASSQDLWIAGESGELFF. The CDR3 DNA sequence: TGTGCCAGCAGCCAAGATCTGTGGATAGCGGGGGAGTCAGGGGAGCTGTTTTTT.

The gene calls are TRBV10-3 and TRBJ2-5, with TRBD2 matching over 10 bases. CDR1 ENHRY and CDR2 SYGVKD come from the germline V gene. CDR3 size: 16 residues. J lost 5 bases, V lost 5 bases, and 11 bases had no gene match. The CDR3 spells CAISSYSGGRSETQYF. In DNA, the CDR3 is TGTGCCATCAGTTCCTATAGCGGGGGGCGCAGTGAGACCCAGTACTTC.

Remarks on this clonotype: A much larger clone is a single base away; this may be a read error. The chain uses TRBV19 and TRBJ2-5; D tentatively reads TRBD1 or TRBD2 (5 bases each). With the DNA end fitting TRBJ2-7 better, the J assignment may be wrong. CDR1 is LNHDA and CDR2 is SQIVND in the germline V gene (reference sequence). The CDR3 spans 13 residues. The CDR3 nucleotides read TGTGCCGGTAGTTGGACGAGGGGCCACGAGCAGTACTTC. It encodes CAGSWTRGHEQYF.

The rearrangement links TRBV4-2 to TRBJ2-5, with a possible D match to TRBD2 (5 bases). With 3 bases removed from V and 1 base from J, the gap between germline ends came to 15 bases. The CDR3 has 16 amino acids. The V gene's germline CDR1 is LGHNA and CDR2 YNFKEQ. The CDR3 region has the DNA TGTGCCAGCAGCCAGGAGGACTCAACCCTCCAAGAGACCCAGTACTTC. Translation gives CASSQEDSTLQETQYF.

This CDR3 reads CSARDRLAGYNEQFF. In DNA form, the CDR3 reads TGCAGTGCTAGAGATCGACTAGCGGGCTACAATGAGCAGTTCTTC. This chain joins TRBV20-1 and TRBJ2-1, with 10 bases aligning to TRBD2. The CDR3 length is 15 residues. CDR1 is DFQATT and CDR2 is SNEGSKA in the germline V gene (reference sequence). Unmatched junction bases numbered 2, after V lost 0 bases and J lost 3 bases.

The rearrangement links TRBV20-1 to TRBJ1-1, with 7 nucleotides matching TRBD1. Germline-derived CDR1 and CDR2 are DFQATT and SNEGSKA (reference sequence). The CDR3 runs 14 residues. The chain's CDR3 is CRPTDREADTEAFF. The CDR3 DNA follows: TGCAGGCCTACCGACAGGGAAGCGGACACTGAAGCTTTCTTT.

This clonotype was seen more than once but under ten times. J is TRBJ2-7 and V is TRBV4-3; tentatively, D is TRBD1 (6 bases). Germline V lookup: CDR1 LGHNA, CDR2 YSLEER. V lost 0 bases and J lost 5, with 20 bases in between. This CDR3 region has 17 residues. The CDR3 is CASSQEVRGYGNDEQYF. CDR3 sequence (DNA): TGCGCCAGCAGCCAAGAAGTGAGGGGGTACGGGAACGACGAGCAGTACTTC.

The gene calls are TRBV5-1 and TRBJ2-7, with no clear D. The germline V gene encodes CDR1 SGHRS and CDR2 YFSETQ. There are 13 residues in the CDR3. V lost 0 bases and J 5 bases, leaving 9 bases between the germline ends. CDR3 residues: CASSLGLQNEQYF. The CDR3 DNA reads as TGCGCCAGCAGCTTGGGTCTTCAGAACGAGCAGTACTTC.

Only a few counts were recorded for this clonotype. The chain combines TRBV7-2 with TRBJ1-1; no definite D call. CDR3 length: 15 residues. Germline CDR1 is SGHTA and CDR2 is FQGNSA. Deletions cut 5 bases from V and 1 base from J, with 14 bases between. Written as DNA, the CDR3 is TGTGCCAGCAGCCTCCCACCGACTGGGAACACTGAAGCTTTCTTT. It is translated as CASSLPPTGNTEAFF.

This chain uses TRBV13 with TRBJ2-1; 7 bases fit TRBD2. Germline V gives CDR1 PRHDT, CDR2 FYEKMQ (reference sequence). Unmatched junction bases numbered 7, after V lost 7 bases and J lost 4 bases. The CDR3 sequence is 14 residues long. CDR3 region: CASTRRGGYNEQFF. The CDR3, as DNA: TGTGCCAGCACCCGGCGGGGAGGGTACAATGAGCAGTTCTTC.